Listed below are T cell receptor beta chains from one sample, sequenced in a study of graft-versus-host responses after intestinal transplantation. Assay: immunoSEQ multiplex PCR; the TCRdb copy retains only in-frame clones and omits some. The table shows 85,000 to 110,000 clones, with approximately 93% occurring only once. No antigen is known for these receptors. The sample in question was unstimulated CD8+ T cells sorted from spleen or lymph node cells, obtained before intestinal transplant. The receptors derive from a human donor who received an intestinal transplant. CDR3s include the opening cysteine and the closing phenylalanine or tryptophan. Each record gives: clone size, D gene, J gene, V gene, CDR3 DNA, CDR3 protein. D genes are given only for firm matches. Clone size is stated in some rows and not others, as once, few, many or a class when expanded.

. . TRBJ1-1 TRBV4-2 TGTGCCAGCAGCCAAGACGGAAACCGGGCTTTCTTT CASSQDGNRAFF
. TRBD2 TRBJ2-1 TRBV6-1 TGTGCCAGCAGTTCCGCAGCGGGGGGGCCCAATGAGCAGTTCTTC CASSSAAGGPNEQFF
. . TRBJ2-3 TRBV13 TGTGCCAGCAGCTCGGACTTCCTTAGCACAGATACGCAGTATTTT CASSSDFLSTDTQYF
. . TRBJ2-7 TRBV6-5 TGTGCCAGCTCCACCCAGGGTTACTACGAGCAGTACTTC CASSTQGYYEQYF
. . TRBJ1-6 TRBV15 TGTGCCACCAGCAGAGCGGTTTTGGTTTCACCCCTCCACTTT CATSRAVLVSPLHF
. . TRBJ1-3 TRBV4-1 TGCGCCAGCAGCCAAGGCGAGAGCTCTGGAAACACCATATATTTT CASSQGESSGNTIYF
. . TRBJ2-7 TRBV4-1 TGCGCCAGCAGCCAACCCGGACAGGCGGGGTCGGACGAGCAGTACTTC CASSQPGQAGSDEQYF
. . TRBJ2-6 TRBV28 TGTGCCAGCAGTTCCTTTTGCTTGACACAAAGTCGGGCCAACGTCCTGACTTTC CASSSFCLTQSRANVLTF
. TRBD2 TRBJ2-1 TRBV5-6 TGTGCCAGCAGCGGGCTGTCAGCGGGGGGCCCCAGCTCCTACAATGAGCAGTTCTTC CASSGLSAGGPSSYNEQFF
. TRBD2 TRBJ2-1 TRBV6-1 TGTGCCAGCATGGTTTCTAGCGGGGCGTACAATGAGCAGTTCTTC CASMVSSGAYNEQFF
. . TRBJ1-2 TRBV7-6 TGTGCCAGCAGCCCCCGGCGGGAGGGGAGGGGGGACTATGGCTACACCTTC CASSPRREGRGDYGYTF
. . TRBJ2-7 TRBV10-3 TGTGCCATCAGTGAGCCCGCAGGTACCTACGAGCAGTACTTC CAISEPAGTYEQYF
. . TRBJ1-1 TRBV6-1 TGTGCCAGCAGTGCAAACGACCCGTCTATCTTT CASSANDPSIF
. . TRBJ1-1 TRBV5-8 TGTGCCAGCAGCTTAATACCTGGGAACACTGAAGCTTTCTTT CASSLIPGNTEAFF
. . TRBJ2-7 TRBV18 TGTGCCAGCTCAGGGGCCTTTACTAGTGCGTACTTC CASSGAFTSAYF
. . TRBJ1-5 TRBV6-1 TGTGCCAGCAGTGAACTGGAGGGGACCGCATATCAGCCCCAGCATTTT CASSELEGTAYQPQHF
once . TRBJ1-5 TRBV6-1 TGTGCCAGTCTCCAGGTGAGCAATCAGCCCCAGCATTTT CASLQVSNQPQHF
. TRBD2 TRBJ2-2 TRBV4-1 TGCGCCAGCAGCCTCATAGCGGGGGGGCCCACCGGGGAGCTGTTTTTT CASSLIAGGPTGELFF
. TRBD1 TRBJ1-1 TRBV6-4 TGTGCCAGCAGTCAAGGGACAGGGGTTACGCAAGCTTTCTTT CASSQGTGVTQAFF
few . TRBJ1-1 TRBV19 TGTGCCAGCAACAGGGCTATGAACACTGAAGCTTTCTTT CASNRAMNTEAFF
. TRBD2 TRBJ2-1 TRBV9 TGTGCCAGCAGCGTAGGACTAGCGGGTTCCAATGAGCAGTTCTTC CASSVGLAGSNEQFF
. . TRBJ2-1 TRBV25-1 TGTGCCAGCAGTGACGCCCCTAGGTACAGTGAGCAGTTCTTC CASSDAPRYSEQFF
. . TRBJ1-2 TRBV10-3 TGTGCCATCAGGGGTGAGACGCTTTATGGCTACACCTTC CAIRGETLYGYTF
. . TRBJ2-7 TRBV11-2 TGTGCCAGCAGCTTAGATCAGGCTCAACCCTCCTACGAGCAGTACTTC CASSLDQAQPSYEQYF
once TRBD1 TRBJ2-3 TRBV9 TGTGCCAGCAGCGCAGACCCCGGGACAGGGGGCCGGGATACGCAGTATTTT CASSADPGTGGRDTQYF
. . TRBJ2-6 TRBV19 TGTGCCAGTAGTTTCCGTGGGGATGGGGCCAACGTCCTGACTTTC CASSFRGDGANVLTF
. . TRBJ2-7 TRBV5-6 TGTGCCAGCAGCTTGGAAGGGAGTGCGTACGAGCAGTACTTC CASSLEGSAYEQYF
. TRBD1 TRBJ1-1 TRBV5-5 TGTGCCAGCAGCCTGGACAGGGTAAGGGACACTGAAGCTTTCTTT CASSLDRVRDTEAFF